The clone carrying this TCR beta chain was seen ten or more times. Via MiXCR, TCRdb re-called the RT-PCR reads, giving one row per CDR3 protein. The sample has approximately 90,000 distinct CDR3 sequences, around 5% seen once. The source of the sample is a study of patients and donors after allogeneic stem cell transplantation. Between the trimmed V and J ends, which lost 0 bases and 0 bases, there was a span of 18 bases. This CDR3 has 19 amino acids. Germline CDR1 LGHDT, CDR2 YNNKEL (reference sequence). This chain links TRBV3-1 with TRBJ2-1; D is possibly TRBD1 (5 bases). The receptor comes from a human donor who was either an allogeneic HSCT recipient or a stem cell or donor lymphocyte infusion donor (not recorded which). It is not recorded whose cells these are; they may come from a transplant donor. The material sequenced was blood, either unsorted or a sorted T cell fraction (not recorded which). CDR3 DNA: TGTGCCAGCAGCCAAGAAGTCTGGGGCCGAACATTCTCCTACAATGAGCAGTTCTTC. It is translated as CASSQEVWGRTFSYNEQFF.